A selection of T cell receptor beta chains follows, all from one sample in a study of neurological immune-mediated disorders. Using its own MiXCR run on the 5' RACE reads, TCRdb lists one record per CDR3 protein. The profile shows about 21,000 distinct CDR3 sequences, roughly 6.2% of them singletons. The sequenced sample consisted of CD8+ T cells from blood. The receptors here all came from a man younger than 30 in good health. CDR3s include the opening cysteine and the closing phenylalanine or tryptophan. D genes are given only for firm matches. Size values are once, few and many counts, or a class for expanded clones, and some rows have none.

abundance	d_gene	j_gene	v_gene	CDR3nt	CDR3aa
many	TRBD1	TRBJ1-1	TRBV20-1	TGCAGTGCTAGAGGGACAGGGGACACTGAAGCTTTCTTT	CSARGTGDTEAFF
many	.	TRBJ2-2	TRBV12-3/TRBV12-4	TGTGCCAGCAGAACAGACTGGGGAGGGGGGGGGACCGGGGAGCTGTTTTTT	CASRTDWGGGGTGELFF
many	.	TRBJ1-1	TRBV7-8	TGTGCCAGCAGCTTAGGGTCCCGTAGCATGAACACTGAAGCTTTCTTT	CASSLGSRSMNTEAFF
many	TRBD2	TRBJ2-5	TRBV5-5	TGTGCCAGCAGCTTACTAGCGGGGGGGTACCAAGAGACCCAGTACTTC	CASSLLAGGYQETQYF
few	.	TRBJ2-1	TRBV20-1	TGCAGTGTTCCTCAGGGGGGTGAGCAGTTCTTC	CSVPQGGEQFF
many	.	TRBJ2-3	TRBV3-1	TGTGCCAGCAGCCAACGTGGGAGGCGAGGAGATACGCAGTATTTT	CASSQRGRRGDTQYF
many	TRBD1	TRBJ2-7	TRBV9	TGTGCCAGCAGCGTCGGGACAGCGATCTCCTACGAGCAGTACTTC	CASSVGTAISYEQYF
many	.	TRBJ1-2	TRBV20-1	TGCAGTGCTAGAGATCGACAGCCTTCTGATCGGAGCTATGGCTACACCTTC	CSARDRQPSDRSYGYTF
many	TRBD1	TRBJ2-1	TRBV2	TGTGCCAGCGGAGTCACAGGGGCTTACTACAATGAGCAGTTCTTC	CASGVTGAYYNEQFF
once	.	TRBJ2-3	TRBV20-1	TGCAGTGCGCCCACAGGGACAGATACGCAGTATTTT	CSAPTGTDTQYF
many	TRBD1	TRBJ2-5	TRBV7-9	TGTGCCAGCAGCCCGCGGGACAGGGAGGTCCAAGAGACCCAGTACTTC	CASSPRDREVQETQYF
many	.	TRBJ2-1	TRBV7-9	TGTGCCAGCAGCGAGCTTCGGGAGCAGTTCTTC	CASSELREQFF
many	.	TRBJ1-1	TRBV5-1	TGCGCCAGCAGCGATACAGGAGGGTACACTGAAGCTTTCTTT	CASSDTGGYTEAFF
many	.	TRBJ2-1	TRBV11-2	TGTGCCAGCAGCATAGGGATATCCCTTTTGGATGAGCAGTTCTTC	CASSIGISLLDEQFF
many	TRBD2	TRBJ2-7	TRBV6-2/TRBV6-3	TGTGCCAGCAGTTACTCTATCTCGGGGGGAGCCTACGAGCAGTACTTC	CASSYSISGGAYEQYF
many	.	TRBJ2-2	TRBV4-3	TGCGCCAGCAGCCAAACCGGTGTTAGAGAGCTGTTTTTT	CASSQTGVRELFF
many	.	TRBJ1-2	TRBV7-6	TGTGCCAGCAGTCCGCCCCAGGGGTATGGCTACACCTTC	CASSPPQGYGYTF
.	.	TRBJ1-2	TRBV19	TGTGCCAGTAGCTGGACGGCCAGCGGCGGCTACACCTTC	CASSWTASGGYTF
many	.	TRBJ1-5	TRBV20-1	TGCAGTGCCGCCCTTCAGGGCCCGTATAGCAATCAGCCCCAGCATTTT	CSAALQGPYSNQPQHF
many	.	TRBJ1-1	TRBV4-1	TGCGCCAGCAGTCTACGGGGGAACACTGAAGCTTTCTTT	CASSLRGNTEAFF
many	TRBD1	TRBJ2-1	TRBV4-1	TGCGCCAGCAGCCAGGCCGGGACAGGGGCCTACAATGAGCAGTTCTTC	CASSQAGTGAYNEQFF
many	.	TRBJ2-1	TRBV13	TGTGCCAGCAGCTTAGTGGGCAGCTCCTACAATGAGCAGTTCTTC	CASSLVGSSYNEQFF
many	.	TRBJ2-1	TRBV29-1	TGCAGCGCGGAGGGCCATGAGCAGTTCTTC	CSAEGHEQFF
many	.	TRBJ1-1	TRBV24-1	TGTGCCACCCGCAGCTCATGGCAGGAAGAAGCTTTCTTT	CATRSSWQEEAFF
many	TRBD1	TRBJ2-1	TRBV28	TGTGCCAGCAGTCTCCGGGACAGGGTGGACAATGAGCAGTTCTTC	CASSLRDRVDNEQFF
many	.	TRBJ2-6	TRBV10-3	TGTGCCATCAGTGAGGTGGGGGATGGGGCCAACGTCCTGACTTTC	CAISEVGDGANVLTF
many	.	TRBJ2-5	TRBV3-1	TGTGCCAGCAGCCAAGTCAGGCAGGAGGACCTGTACCAAGAGACCCAGTACTTC	CASSQVRQEDLYQETQYF
.	.	TRBJ2-1	TRBV7-6	TGTGTCAGCAGCTTAGGCGGTAGTGAGCAGTTCTTC	CVSSLGGSEQFF
many	TRBD1	TRBJ1-1	TRBV5-1	TGCGCCAGCAGCTTCCTCTGGACAGGAGCGAACACTGAAGCTTTCTTT	CASSFLWTGANTEAFF
many	.	TRBJ1-4	TRBV7-9	TGTGCCAGCAGCGAACAGGGATGGGAAAAACTGTTTTTT	CASSEQGWEKLFF
many	.	TRBJ2-5	TRBV15	TGTGCCACCAGCAGAGATCTTGCCAGGGACGAGACCCAGTACTTC	CATSRDLARDETQYF
many	.	TRBJ2-7	TRBV20-1	TGCAGTGCTAGAGAAGGCACAGCCTACGAGCAGTACTTC	CSAREGTAYEQYF
many	.	TRBJ2-1	TRBV28	TGTGCCAGCAGCTGGGTAGCGAGAAGCTCCTACAATGAGCAGTTCTTC	CASSWVARSSYNEQFF
.	.	TRBJ2-3	TRBV6-1	TGTGCCAGCAGTGAGGCCGGTATAAACACAGATACGCAGTATTTT	CASSEAGINTDTQYF
many	.	TRBJ1-6	TRBV20-1	TGCAGTGCTAGAGATGGGGACAACTTTAATTCACCCCTCCACTTT	CSARDGDNFNSPLHF
many	.	TRBJ1-5	TRBV15	TGTGCCACCAGCAGACAGAACGACATAGGGAATCAGCCCCAGCATTTT	CATSRQNDIGNQPQHF
many	TRBD2	TRBJ2-3	TRBV3-1	TGTGCCAGCAGCCAAGATCTGCTAGCGGGGGACACAGATACGCAGTATTTT	CASSQDLLAGDTDTQYF
many	TRBD1	TRBJ2-3	TRBV9	TGTGCCAGCAGCGGAATAGACAGGGACACAGATACGCAGTATTTT	CASSGIDRDTDTQYF
many	.	TRBJ2-7	TRBV7-9	TGTGCCAGCAGCTTTCAAGGGGGCTACGAGCAGTACTTC	CASSFQGGYEQYF
many	TRBD2	TRBJ2-1	TRBV29-1	TGCAGCGTCGCCAGCGGGGATAATGGTGAGCAGTTCTTC	CSVASGDNGEQFF
many	.	TRBJ1-1	TRBV20-1	TGCAGTGCTAGGCTCAGGGACACTGAAGCTTTCTTT	CSARLRDTEAFF
many	.	TRBJ2-3	TRBV12-3/TRBV12-4	TGTGCCAGCAGTTTCACTTCAAAGGATACGCAGTATTTT	CASSFTSKDTQYF
many	.	TRBJ2-2	TRBV9	TGTGCCAGCAGCGTAAATACGCTGGCAGGGCCGACCGGGGAGCTGTTTTTT	CASSVNTLAGPTGELFF
many	.	TRBJ2-1	TRBV5-1	TGCGCCAGCAGCTTGTTGCACAATGAGCAGTTCTTC	CASSLLHNEQFF